This TCR beta chain appears in the sequencing data of a study of blood T cell repertoires in COVID-19. As for the study in general: Sites across the United States, Italy and Spain contributed samples from acute and convalescent COVID-19. Sources were T cells, B-cell-depleted T cells, or PBMCs; the material itself was cDNA or gDNA.

The CDR3 totals 15 residues. The V and J ends lost 1 base and 3 bases respectively, with 13 bases between them. CDR1 is SGHAT and CDR2 is FQNNGV in the germline V gene. Repertoires were generated with immunoSEQ multiplex PCR, while TCRdb's copy carries only in-frame clones and drops some. This sample carries about 400,000 clones, approximately 85% of them seen once, and the ten largest clones take over 2%. Recruitment covered about 26 US areas and drew participants whose ages spanned roughly 18 to 90 years. The rearrangement joins TRBV11-2 to TRBJ2-7, with D maybe TRBD2 (5 bases). The TCR was taken from a woman between 40 and 55 years old with acute COVID-19. The sample taken for sequencing was PBMCs or T cells enriched from blood (not recorded which). In nucleotides, the CDR3 is TGTGCCAGCAGCTTAGTCAGACTAAACCACTACGAGCAGTACTTC. Translating gives CASSLVRLNHYEQYF.